A selection of T cell receptor beta chains follows, all from one sample in a study of early T cells in non-severe SARS-CoV-2 infection. TCRdb ran MiXCR on the 5' RACE reads and lists one entry per CDR3 protein. The sample gives around 61,000 distinct CDR3 sequences, 10% to 15% of which show up once; around 3% is in the top ten. The sample comprised whole blood. The receptor source for this set is an adult who was a healthcare worker with PCR-confirmed SARS-CoV-2 infection or an uninfected control (not recorded which). The CDR3 runs from the conserved cysteine through the conserved F or W. Each record gives: clone size, D gene, J gene, V gene, CDR3 DNA, CDR3 protein. A D gene is named only where the DNA matches it firmly. The size entry is marked missing in some rows and otherwise reads once, few, many or a size class.

few,TRBD2,TRBJ2-3,TRBV11-2,TGTGCCAGCAGCCCAGGTGGGGCGGGAGCCTCAGATACGCAGTATTTT,CASSPGGAGASDTQYF
NA,TRBD1,TRBJ2-5,TRBV19,TGTGCCAGTAGTATAGGAGGGGGCGCCGGAGGAGAGACCCAGTACTTC,CASSIGGGAGGETQYF
many,TRBD2,TRBJ2-7,TRBV20-1,TGCAGTGCTAGAGGACTAGCGGGATCCTACGAGCAGTACTTC,CSARGLAGSYEQYF
NA,TRBD2,TRBJ2-2,TRBV6-5,TGTGCCAGCAGTCACCTCCGCAAGACTAGCGCGGACACCGGGGAGCTGTTTTTT,CASSHLRKTSADTGELFF
NA,NA,TRBJ1-1,TRBV20-1,TGCAGTGCTAGAGACGAGTCGAGCACTGAAGCTTTCTTT,CSARDESSTEAFF
few,NA,TRBJ2-1,TRBV28,TGTGCCAGCAGTCCATTAAAGGGAGCCCCTTGGGAGCAGTTCTTC,CASSPLKGAPWEQFF
many,NA,TRBJ2-3,TRBV29-1,TGCAGCGTTGAAGATACCTCTAGCGCCCCAGATACGCAGTATTTT,CSVEDTSSAPDTQYF
many,NA,TRBJ2-7,TRBV21-1,TGTGCCATCAAGCCTGAGGGATTGACCTACGAGCAGTACTTC,CAIKPEGLTYEQYF
NA,NA,TRBJ2-1,TRBV6-6,TGTGCCAGCAGGAGCACTTCGGGGGAGCAGTTCTTC,CASRSTSGEQFF
NA,TRBD2,TRBJ2-2,TRBV6-1,TGTGCCAGCAGCCGGGGAGGGATCACCGGGGAGCTGTTTTTT,CASSRGGITGELFF
few,TRBD1,TRBJ1-4,TRBV5-1,TGCGCCAGCAGCCGAGGGACAGGGAGAAATGAAAAACTGTTTTTT,CASSRGTGRNEKLFF
many,NA,TRBJ2-1,TRBV5-1,TGCGCCAGCAGTCATCCAAGTAAGGGGCAGTTCTTC,CASSHPSKGQFF
NA,NA,TRBJ1-2,TRBV11-3,TGTGCCAGCAGCCCAGCGGCGTCGCGCACCTATGGCTACACCTTC,CASSPAASRTYGYTF
many,NA,TRBJ1-1,TRBV29-1,TGCAGCGCGAGGGGAATGAACACTGAAGCTTTCTTT,CSARGMNTEAFF
NA,NA,TRBJ2-7,TRBV15,TGTGCCACCAGCGGATGGGGCACCTACGAGCAGTACTTC,CATSGWGTYEQYF
NA,NA,TRBJ2-2,TRBV5-5,TGTGCCAGCAGCTTGGGACAGGGAGGGCTGTTTTTT,CASSLGQGGLFF
many,NA,TRBJ2-3,TRBV20-1,TGCAGTGCTAGAGTTACAAAAAGAGGTTACTACACAGATACGCAGTATTTT,CSARVTKRGYYTDTQYF
many,NA,TRBJ1-3,TRBV30,TGTGCCTTAACACCGGGACGGCAAAAACCCTCTGGAAACACCATATATTTT,CALTPGRQKPSGNTIYF
many,TRBD2,TRBJ2-1,TRBV12-3/TRBV12-4,TGTGCCAGCAGATTGGGTCCGGGACTAGCAGCAGGTGAGCAGTTCTTC,CASRLGPGLAAGEQFF
NA,NA,TRBJ2-1,TRBV6-5,TGTGCCAGCCGGACGGGGGCCCAAAGCTCCTACAATGAGCAGTTCTTC,CASRTGAQSSYNEQFF
NA,TRBD2,TRBJ2-3,TRBV30,TGTGCCTGGAGTAGAACTAGCGCCCGCACAGATACGCAGTATTTT,CAWSRTSARTDTQYF
few,TRBD1,TRBJ2-2,TRBV4-1,TGCGCCAGCATCCCCGGACAGGGGTCAGTAGCGGGGGAGCTGTTTTTT,CASIPGQGSVAGELFF
few,TRBD2,TRBJ2-7,TRBV11-2,TGTGCCAGCAGCCCCGCCACTAGCGGCCACGAGCAGTACTTC,CASSPATSGHEQYF
few,NA,TRBJ2-5,TRBV12-3/TRBV12-4,TGTGCCAGCAGTTTTCCTGGGGAGACCCAGTACTTC,CASSFPGETQYF
many,NA,TRBJ2-2,TRBV29-1,TGCAGCGTTAAACGGGCCGGGGAGCTGTTTTTT,CSVKRAGELFF
many,NA,TRBJ1-2,TRBV6-1,TGTGCCAGCAGAGTGACAAACGCCGTCGTCGGCTACACCTTC,CASRVTNAVVGYTF
NA,NA,TRBJ1-6,TRBV27,TGTGCCAGCAGCTCTAACGGGGGAGGGAGAAATTCACCCCTCCACTTT,CASSSNGGGRNSPLHF
few,NA,TRBJ2-2,TRBV7-3,TGTGCCAGCAGCACCTCGAACACCGGGGAGCTGTTTTTT,CASSTSNTGELFF
NA,TRBD2,TRBJ2-1,TRBV9,TGTGCCAGCAGCGTAGATTACGGGACTATGAGACGCGATGAGCAGTTCTTC,CASSVDYGTMRRDEQFF
many,TRBD2,TRBJ2-1,TRBV27,TGTGCCAGCAGCTCCACGACTAGCGGTAATGAGCAGTTCTTC,CASSSTTSGNEQFF
NA,NA,TRBJ1-1,TRBV29-1,TGCAGCGTTATCTACCGGTCCACTGAAGCTTTCTTT,CSVIYRSTEAFF
few,NA,TRBJ1-3,TRBV19,TGTGCCACAAGCCCCGATGGAAACACCATATATTTT,CATSPDGNTIYF
few,NA,TRBJ1-5,TRBV6-6,TGTGCCAGCAGTTACACGGACCAGGGCCAGCCCCAGCATTTT,CASSYTDQGQPQHF
NA,TRBD1,TRBJ2-7,TRBV20-1,TGCTTCCAGGGGGCCTACTCTAAGGAGCAGTACTTC,CFQGAYSKEQYF
NA,NA,TRBJ1-1,TRBV29-1,TGCAGCGCTCCGGACATCGGGAACACTGAAGCTTTCTTT,CSAPDIGNTEAFF
many,TRBD2,TRBJ2-5,TRBV14,TGTGCCAGCAGCCAAGATGGCGTTGAACTAGCGGGAATAGAGACCCAGTACTTC,CASSQDGVELAGIETQYF
NA,TRBD2,TRBJ2-5,TRBV6-1,TGTGCCAGCATTGACCCCCCGGGACTACAAGAGACCCAGTACTTC,CASIDPPGLQETQYF
many,TRBD1,TRBJ1-1,TRBV11-3,TGTGCCAGCAGCCCCAATGGACAGGGAGCTTTCTTT,CASSPNGQGAFF
few,NA,TRBJ2-7,TRBV5-1,TGCGCCAGCAGCTCCGGGGACAAAGCCTACGAGCAGTACTTC,CASSSGDKAYEQYF
many,TRBD2,TRBJ2-3,TRBV5-1,TGCGCCAGCAGCGTGACTAGCGGGGGGGCCACAGATACGCAGTATTTT,CASSVTSGGATDTQYF
NA,TRBD2,TRBJ2-1,TRBV29-1,TGCAGCGTCGGGACTAATGTTCGTGAGCAGTTCTTC,CSVGTNVREQFF
many,TRBD1,TRBJ1-6,TRBV11-2,TGTGCCAGCAGCGTACTGGGACAGAGCTCCTATAATTCACCCCTCCACTTT,CASSVLGQSSYNSPLHF
many,NA,TRBJ2-1,TRBV9,TGTGCCAGCAGCGTATCCGATAATGAGCAGTTCTTC,CASSVSDNEQFF
many,NA,TRBJ2-6,TRBV4-2,TGTGCCAGCAGCCAAGACAGGCCGGGGGATAGCGTCCTGACTTTC,CASSQDRPGDSVLTF
many,NA,TRBJ1-3,TRBV20-1,TGCAGTGCTCACGGCCAATCTGGAAACACCATATATTTT,CSAHGQSGNTIYF
NA,NA,TRBJ2-1,TRBV29-1,TGCAGCGTGGGACGAGGCTATGAGCAGTTCTTC,CSVGRGYEQFF
NA,NA,TRBJ2-1,TRBV29-1,TGCAGCGTTGATTGGGGGGCGAATGAGCAGTTCTTC,CSVDWGANEQFF
many,NA,TRBJ1-2,TRBV21-1,TGTGCCAGCAGCAAAGGACAGGGGCTGTGTGGCTACACCTTC,CASSKGQGLCGYTF
few,NA,TRBJ2-2,TRBV5-1,TGCGCCAGCAGCTTCGGGACAAACACCGGGGAGCTGTTTTTT,CASSFGTNTGELFF
many,TRBD2,TRBJ2-1,TRBV7-8,TGTGCCAGCAGCACCCTAGCGGGAGGCCTCCCTCCTGGGCAGTTCTTC,CASSTLAGGLPPGQFF
NA,NA,TRBJ1-5,TRBV28,TGTGCCAGCAGTTTATGGGGGCACCAGCATTTT,CASSLWGHQHF
NA,TRBD1,TRBJ2-3,TRBV6-6,TGTGCCAGCAGTTACCCGGGACAGGGGTGGGATACGCAGTATTTT,CASSYPGQGWDTQYF
many,TRBD1,TRBJ2-7,TRBV28,TGTGCCAGCAGCCCTTCGGGACAGACCTACGAGCAGTACTTC,CASSPSGQTYEQYF
few,TRBD1,TRBJ1-1,TRBV2,TGTGCCAGCAGGGAGACAGGGGGCAACACTGAAGCTTTCTTT,CASRETGGNTEAFF
few,NA,TRBJ1-1,TRBV18,TGTGCCAGCTCACCACCGAAGCAGGGACGGACTGAAGCTTTCTTT,CASSPPKQGRTEAFF
many,NA,TRBJ2-1,TRBV11-2,TGTGCCAGCAGCTTAGGTAGCTACAATGAGCAGTTCTTC,CASSLGSYNEQFF
many,NA,TRBJ1-5,TRBV5-5,TGTGCCAGCAGCCAAAGGGGGCAGCCCCAGCATTTT,CASSQRGQPQHF
once,NA,TRBJ2-7,TRBV7-6,TGTGCCAGCAGCTTACTTTCTGGGTCTCCTCGGGAGTACTTC,CASSLLSGSPREYF
few,NA,TRBJ2-7,TRBV7-2,TGTGCCAGCAGCTACGACGGAAACTCCTACGAGCAGTACTTC,CASSYDGNSYEQYF
many,TRBD1,TRBJ1-6,TRBV27,TGTGCCAGCGGAGGACAGGGCCGGTCACCCCTCCACTTT,CASGGQGRSPLHF